The 30 T cell receptor beta chains below all came from one sample that was sequenced in a study of tumor and adjacent non-tumor tissue in lung cancer. TCRbeta libraries were built with three rounds of nested PCR, modified from ARM-PCR. TCRdb re-called the multiplex PCR reads through MiXCR, storing one row per CDR3 protein. The sample lists 50,000 or so distinct CDR3 sequences; 74% were seen once. RNA was extracted from bulk tissue without any cell sorting. The normal lung tissue was taken more than 3 cm from the tumor edge. Sequencing used distant non-tumor lung tissue. The receptors come from a woman in her sixties or seventies with non-small cell lung cancer.

In regard to this clonotype: A much larger clone differs from this one at a single base, so this may be a read error. The V gene is TRBV4-2, the J gene TRBJ2-1; 9 positions agree with TRBD2. The CDR3 length is 15 residues. The junction had 11 bases not matched to a gene; V was cut back by 6 bases and J by 8 bases. Germline V gene sequence: CDR1 LGHNA, CDR2 YNFKEQ. CDR3: CASSRASGTEDEQFF. Here the CDR3 DNA reads TGTGCCAGCAGTCGGGCTAGCGGGACAGAGGATGAGCAGTTCTTC.

As to this clonotype: At one end, the junction sequence differs from germline, possibly due to a read error. The CDR3 loop is CSVKGQTYEQYF. CDR3 DNA sequence: TGTAGCGTTAAGGGACAGACCTACGAGCAATACTTC. The V call is TRBV29-1, the J call TRBJ2-7; 7 bases align to TRBD1. This CDR3 spans 12 amino acids. Germline V gene sequence: CDR1 SQVTM, CDR2 ANQGSEA.

Concerning this clonotype itself: In this CDR3 the conserved last residue, phenylalanine or tryptophan, is missing, so a read error is likely. The chain's CDR3 is CASSQASGRNEQFL. In DNA form, the CDR3 reads TGCGCCAGCAGCCAAGCTAGCGGACGCAATGAGCAGTTCCTC. V usage is TRBV4-3 and J usage is TRBJ2-1, with TRBD2 matching over 7 bases. CDR3 length: 14 amino acids. Germline values: CDR1 LGHNA, CDR2 YSLEER. V was pared by 1 base and J by 6 bases, with 3 bases of the junction left unmatched.

The chain links TRBV6-2 or TRBV6-3 to TRBJ2-7, with D possibly being TRBD1 or TRBD2 (6 bases each). V lost 8 bases to trimming and J lost 3 bases, with 17 bases between them. The CDR3 has 14 residues. Germline loops: CDR1 MNHEY, CDR2 SVGEGT. The CDR3 nucleotides read TGTGCCAGCGGTTCCCTGGGGGGCGGCTACGAGCAGTACTTC. It specifies CASGSLGGGYEQYF.

This chain's CDR3 is CSVGGGTGRAEAFF. CDR3 bases: TGCAGTGTTGGGGGGGGGACAGGGAGGGCTGAAGCTTTCTTT. This rearrangement joins TRBV20-1 to TRBJ1-1; TRBD1 matches at 9 bases. Germline CDR1 DFQATT, CDR2 SNEGSKA (reference sequence). The CDR3 sequence is 14 residues long. V was pared by 7 bases and J by 6 bases, with 12 bases of the junction left unmatched.

Notes on this clonotype: Germline is not matched at one junction end, which may reflect a read error. This rearrangement joins TRBV6-2 or TRBV6-3 to TRBJ2-7; the D gene is possibly TRBD1 (6 bases). The CDR3 runs 15 residues. Germline assignment: CDR1 MNHEY and CDR2 SVGEGT. CDR3 residues: CASNYSDRSTNEQYF. CDR3 sequence (DNA): TGTGCCAGCAATTACTCCGACAGGAGCACCAACGAGCAGTACTTC.

Worth noting for this clonotype: This sequence may be a read error, since a much larger clone differs from it by one base. The V gene is TRBV7-2, the J gene TRBJ2-3; 13 bases are a match to TRBD2. Trimming cost V 7 bases and J 2 bases; bases outside gene matches: 9. Germline values: CDR1 SGHTA, CDR2 FQGNSA. The length of the CDR3 is 17 residues. The CDR3 spells CASNSRLAGGITDTQYF. The CDR3 DNA follows: TGTGCCAGCAACTCCCGACTAGCGGGGGGCATCACAGATACGCAGTATTTT.

About this clonotype itself: The final CDR3 position lacks the conserved phenylalanine or tryptophan, pointing to a likely read error. The chain uses TRBV11-2 and TRBJ1-4, with TRBD1 as a possible D gene (5 bases). Trimming took off 0 bases at V and 13 bases at J, with 9 bases between the two ends. Looked up from germline, CDR1 is SGHAT and CDR2 is FQNNGV. This CDR3 contains 12 residues. CDR3 nucleotide sequence: TGTGCCAGCAGCTTAGATAAGGACATACTGTTTCTT. This codes for CASSLDKDILFL.

Remarks on this clonotype: This may be a read error: a much more frequent sequence differs by one nucleotide. The gene calls are TRBV30 and TRBJ1-1; 8 bases align to TRBD1. Germline V lookup: CDR1 GTSNPN, CDR2 SVGIG (reference sequence). The length of the CDR3 is 16 residues. J was trimmed by 4 bases and V by 7 bases; bases with no gene match: 17. The CDR3 reads CASSRTGREKITEAFF. The CDR3 coding sequence is TGTGCCTCCTCGAGGACAGGGAGGGAAAAGATCACTGAAGCTTTCTTT.

Concerning this clonotype: A junction boundary mismatches the germline segment, possibly from a read error. V gene TRBV30 combines with J gene TRBJ1-4; D is ambiguous. The CDR3 extends over 16 amino acids. Germline lookup yields CDR1 GTSNPN and CDR2 SVGIG (reference sequence). The CDR3 sequence: CAWSVRFGEINEILFF. In nucleotides, the CDR3 is TGTGCCTGGAGTGTACGTTTTGGGGAGATTAATGAAATACTGTTTTTT.

As to this clonotype: Germline is not matched at one junction end, which may reflect a read error. The CDR3 bases are TGCGCCAACAGCCGAGAAGGCGTCAACACAGATGCGCAGTATTTT. Translation: CANSREGVNTDAQYF. This chain links TRBV4-3 with TRBJ2-3, with D uncertain. Germline lookup yields CDR1 LGHNA and CDR2 YSLEER. The CDR3 totals 15 residues.

As regards this clonotype: At one boundary the junction diverges from the germline segment, which might be a read error. The chain links TRBV11-2 to TRBJ1-1; no clear D gene. The CDR3 sequence is 13 residues long. Germline V CDR1 and CDR2: SGHAT, FQNNGV. CDR3: CANSLHGYTEVFF. The CDR3 DNA reads TGTGCCAACAGCCTACACGGGTACACTGAAGTTTTCTTT.

A remark on this clonotype: Relative to the germline gene, one junction end is altered; a read error may explain this. The chain uses TRBV14 and TRBJ2-7; TRBD1 matches 8 bases. This CDR3 spans 12 amino acids. CDR1 is SGHDN, CDR2 FVKESK, per germline. CDR3: CASSQDRARQCF. CDR3 bases: TGTGCCAGTAGCCAGGACAGGGCCCGGCAGTGCTTC.

V gene TRBV6-5 combines with J gene TRBJ1-2; D gene ambiguous. Germline CDR1 reads MNHEY; CDR2 reads SVGAGI. The ends were cut back, 10 bases at V and 5 bases at J, with 17 bases in the middle. The CDR3 contains 13 residues. In DNA, the CDR3 is TGTGCCAACCGGGGTCGGAATTTTTATGGCTACACCTTC. This codes for CANRGRNFYGYTF.

In this sample, this clonotype turned up many times. The chain is built from TRBV28 and TRBJ1-2, with D uncertain. Germline loops: CDR1 MDHEN, CDR2 SYDVKM. The ends were cut back, 2 bases at V and 8 bases at J, with 9 bases in the middle. The CDR3 is 12 residues long. The chain's CDR3 is CASSLQTPGYTF. CDR3 nucleotides: TGTGCCAGCAGTTTACAGACACCCGGCTACACCTTC.

With regard to this clonotype: One end of the junction fails to match germline, which may point to a read error. CDR3 sequence: CASRPGGASYNDQFF. The CDR3 bases are TGTGCCAGCAGGCCCGGTGGAGCCTCCTACAATGATCAGTTCTTC. J is TRBJ2-1 and V is TRBV6-2 or TRBV6-3; D not certain. The CDR3 runs to 15 residues. The germline CDR1 and CDR2 sequences are MNHEY and SVGEGT.

Comment on this clonotype: One end of the junction varies from germline; a read error may be responsible. The rearrangement links TRBV10-3 to TRBJ2-7; tentatively, D is TRBD1 or TRBD2 (5 bases each). The CDR3 consists of 14 residues. CDR1 ENHRY and CDR2 SYGVKD come from the germline V gene. The CDR3 here is CAISERGRGDEQYF. DNA for the CDR3: TGTGCTATCAGTGAGCGAGGCCGGGGCGACGAGCAGTACTTC.

The J gene is TRBJ2-7, the V gene TRBV7-2; 9 bases align to TRBD1. V lost 0 bases, J lost 3 bases, and 6 bases stayed unmatched. Germline CDR1 and CDR2: SGHTA and FQGNSA. CDR3 size: 16 residues. The CDR3 region has the DNA TGTACCAGCAGCTTAGCGGGACAGGGCCGCCTCTACGAGCAGTACTTC. This translates into CTSSLAGQGRLYEQYF.

Worth noting for this clonotype: In this CDR3 the conserved last residue, phenylalanine or tryptophan, is missing, so a read error is likely. The chain employs TRBV5-6 and TRBJ2-4; D may be TRBD1 (6 bases). CDR3 length: 15 amino acids. From germline, CDR1 is SGHDT and CDR2 YYEEEE. V was pared by 8 bases and J by 8 bases, with 23 bases between. CDR3 residues: CASSKQGHVIDIQYL. In DNA form, the CDR3 reads TGTGCCAGTAGCAAGCAGGGACACGTTATTGACATTCAGTACTTG.

V gene TRBV4-3 combines with J gene TRBJ2-1; weak D call: TRBD1 (6 bases). The CDR3 consists of 15 residues. The V end was cut by 6 bases, the J end by 7 bases, with 19 bases between. Germline loops: CDR1 LGHNA, CDR2 YSLEER. The CDR3 coding sequence is TGCGCCAGCAGTAAAGATCCAAGGGGGATGAATGAGCAGTTCTTC. This codes for CASSKDPRGMNEQFF.

As concerns this clonotype: One end of the junction fails to match germline, which may point to a read error. The chain joins TRBV11-2 to TRBJ2-7, with D perhaps matching TRBD1 (5 bases). CDR1 and CDR2 from the germline V gene are SGHAT and FQNNGV. The CDR3 sequence is 18 residues long. CDR3 DNA sequence: TGTGTCAGCAGCTCTGCCGTGACAGTGTATCAAGTCTCCTACGAGCAGTACTTC. This encodes CVSSSAVTVYQVSYEQYF.

On this clonotype: A read error may explain this, as a much larger clone is one base away. CDR3 in DNA: TGTGCCAGCGGCGAACAGCAAGAGACCCAGTGCTTC. The encoded protein is CASGEQQETQCF. The chain couples TRBV11-3 to TRBJ2-5, with D uncertain. There are 12 residues in the CDR3. Germline V gives CDR1 SGHNT, CDR2 YENEEA.

A remark on this clonotype: A much larger clone differs by one base, so this may be a read error. The chain has TRBV4-2 and TRBJ2-1; TRBD2 agrees at 8 bases. After removal of 0 bases from V and 7 bases from J, the junction contained 11 bases not matched to a gene. This CDR3 is built from 17 residues. Germline CDR1 and CDR2: LGHNA and YNFKEQ. CDR3 nucleotide sequence: TGTGCCAGCAGCCAAGATCCACCCGGGGGGGCCCTGAATGAGCAGTTCTTC. It specifies CASSQDPPGGALNEQFF.

This chain uses TRBV14 with TRBJ2-6; unclear D gene. The CDR3 length is 15 residues. The germline CDR1 and CDR2 sequences are SGHDN and FVKESK. Trimming removed 7 bases at V and 9 bases at J, with 19 bases between. DNA of the CDR3: TGTGCCAGCAATAAGCTTAGCTCTGGTGTCAACGTCCTGACTTTC. This encodes CASNKLSSGVNVLTF.

The rearrangement joins TRBV6-5 to TRBJ2-1; TRBD1 or TRBD2 may be the D gene (5 bases each). Germline lookup yields CDR1 MNHEY and CDR2 SVGAGI. Trimming stripped 6 bases from V and 6 bases from J, with 15 bases between. This CDR3 spans 14 amino acids. In nucleotides, the CDR3 is TGTGCCAGCAGCCGGGGCAGACTGATCAATGAGCAGTTCTTC. It is translated as CASSRGRLINEQFF.

For this clonotype: A junction end diverges from the germline sequence, so it may reflect a read error. The chain links TRBV5-1 to TRBJ2-6, with D unresolved. Per germline, CDR1 SGHRS and CDR2 YFSETQ. The CDR3 is 15 residues long. The CDR3 sequence: CTSSVRTSGANVLTF. The CDR3 coding sequence is TGCACCAGCAGCGTGAGGACGTCTGGGGCCAACGTCCTGACTTTC.

This clonotype is medium-sized within its sample. The J gene is TRBJ2-3, the V gene TRBV4-3, with 8 bases lining up with TRBD2. The J segment lost 6 bases and the V segment lost 1 base, leaving 6 bases of the junction unmatched. The CDR3 spans 15 residues. Per germline, CDR1 LGHNA and CDR2 YSLEER. Here the CDR3 reads CASSQVSGRMDTQYF. The CDR3 coding sequence is TGCGCCAGCAGCCAAGTGAGCGGGAGAATGGATACGCAGTATTTT.

In this sample, this clonotype turned up once. No conserved phenylalanine or tryptophan is present at the end of the CDR3, so a read error is the likely explanation. The V gene is TRBV6-2 or TRBV6-3, the J gene TRBJ2-1; the D is unclear. Per germline, CDR1 MNHEY and CDR2 SVGEGT. The V gene lost 5 bases and the J gene lost 6 bases, with 17 bases spanning the gap. The CDR3 has 15 residues. The CDR3 sequence: CASSNPRWISNEQFL. CDR3 nucleotides: TGTGCCAGCAGTAACCCCCGGTGGATATCCAATGAGCAGTTCCTC.

In regard to this clonotype: The junction and the germline gene differ at one end; a read error may be behind it. The chain uses TRBV12-3 or TRBV12-4 and TRBJ2-1; TRBD1 or TRBD2 may be the D gene (5 bases each). CDR3 length equals 14 residues. DNA of the CDR3: TGTGCCAGCAAGTTCTTTGGGGGTAGAGCTAAGCAGTCCTTC. Amino acids: CASKFFGGRAKQSF.

In regard to this clonotype: The junction shows a germline mismatch at one end, possibly a read error. The rearrangement links TRBV11-3 to TRBJ1-1; D gene unclear. Looked up from germline, CDR1 is SGHNT and CDR2 is YENEEA. CDR3 length: 13 amino acids. CDR3 amino acids: CANNKQQNTETFF. The CDR3 nucleotides are TGTGCCAACAACAAACAGCAGAACACTGAAACTTTCTTT. Full variable domain (remainder filled in from reference TRBV11-3 and TRBJ1-1): EAGVVQSPRYKIIEKKQPVAFWCNPISGHNTLYWYLQNLGQGPELLIRYENEEAVDDSQLPKDRFSAERLKGVDSTLKIQPAELGDSAVYLCANNKQQNTETFFGQGTRLTVV.